This T cell receptor (beta chain) was found in a study of blood T cell repertoires in COVID-19. Germline CDR1 and CDR2: SNHLY and FYNNEI. The junction had 3 bases not matched to a gene; V was cut back by 7 bases and J by 1 base. This CDR3 region has 14 residues. Libraries were prepared by immunoSEQ multiplex PCR; TCRdb keeps only in-frame clonotypes and omits some of them. The sample contains around 260,000 clones, roughly 80% of which appear only once. Material: peripheral blood. This TCR came from a man aged 55 to 69 who had recovered from COVID-19. The gene calls are TRBV2 and TRBJ1-1; 10 bases fit TRBD1. The CDR3 is CASKRTGGNTEAFF. As DNA, the CDR3 is TGTGCCAGCAAGCGGACAGGGGGGAACACTGAAGCTTTCTTT.